One sample yielded the 17 T cell receptor beta chains listed below, sequenced in a study of regulatory T cells in long-lasting Graves disease. Libraries of TCR beta came from iRepertoire HTBI primers plus Arm-PCR of CDR3 regions. MiXCR, run by TCRdb on the multiplex PCR reads, gives a single entry per CDR3 protein. The sample records some 200,000 distinct CDR3 sequences, roughly 19% being singletons. Documented time point: newly diagnosed GD, antithyroid drugs for less than 3 months. PBMC-extracted RNA yielded the TCR library. This sample also belongs to another study, concerning T cells in Graves' hyperthyroidism and ophthalmopathy.

The sample was peripheral blood mononuclear cells (PBMCs), taken at new diagnosis, from a patient treated with antithyroid drugs. The receptors come from a woman in her 30s with Graves disease.

This clonotype was detected many times. The chain links TRBV27 to TRBJ2-7; D gene ambiguous. The length of the CDR3 is 15 residues. Trimming pared 3 bases from V and 0 bases from J, leaving 12 bases between. Germline V gene sequence: CDR1 MNHEY, CDR2 SMNVEV (reference sequence). The CDR3, as DNA: TGTGCCAGCAGTTTGATGAGCGCGTCCTCCTACGAGCAGTACTTC. Translation gives CASSLMSASSYEQYF.

This clonotype was recorded many times. This chain joins TRBV12-3 or TRBV12-4 and TRBJ2-2; TRBD1 aligns across 10 bases. After removal of 6 bases from V and 8 bases from J, the junction contained 9 bases not matched to a gene. This CDR3 region has 15 residues. CDR3 sequence (DNA): TGTGCCAGCAGCCTGGCGGGACAGGGGATGGGGGAGCTGTTTTTT. Its translation: CASSLAGQGMGELFF.

Many counts were recorded for this clonotype. The J gene is TRBJ1-5, the V gene TRBV7-2; D call uncertain. The germline CDR1 and CDR2 sequences are SGHTA and FQGNSA. The ends were cut back, 3 bases at V and 0 bases at J, with 12 bases in the middle. This CDR3 has 16 residues. The CDR3 region is CASSLAGTLSNQPQHF. CDR3 sequence (DNA): TGTGCCAGCAGCTTGGCGGGTACACTTAGCAATCAGCCCCAGCATTTT.

This clonotype was found many times. This chain's CDR3 is CASRGLAGLSYNEQFF. For the CDR3, the DNA is TGTGCCAGTAGGGGACTAGCGGGCCTTTCCTACAATGAGCAGTTCTTC. V usage is TRBV19 and J usage is TRBJ2-1; 12 bases are a match to TRBD2. The CDR3 spans 16 residues. The germline V gene has CDR1 LNHDA and CDR2 SQIVND (reference sequence). Trimming at V came to 6 bases and at J to 1 base, leaving 4 bases not matched to a gene. The entire variable domain, with the rest obtained from reference TRBV19 and TRBJ2-1, is as follows: DGGITQSPKYLFRKEGQNVTLSCEQNLNHDAMYWYRQDPGQGLRLIYYSQIVNDFQKGDIAEGYSVSREKKESFPLTVTSAQKNPTAFYLCASRGLAGLSYNEQFFGPGTRLTVL.

There are many counts of this clonotype. This sequence joins TRBV7-6 and TRBJ1-1; TRBD1 might be the D (5 bases). Germline CDR1 is SGHVS and CDR2 is FNYEAQ. V was clipped by 4 bases and J by 4 bases, with 13 bases between them. The CDR3 consists of 14 residues. The CDR3 nucleotides read TGTGCCAGCAGCTCCACGGCTAGGGGCACTGAAGCTTTCTTT. Its protein is CASSSTARGTEAFF.

This clonotype was seen repeatedly, ten times or more. This chain joins TRBV12-5 and TRBJ2-2; TRBD1 aligns across 8 bases. The CDR3 loop spans 15 amino acids. The V gene end was trimmed by 1 base and the J gene end by 6 bases; junction bases not matched to a gene: 4. Germline CDR1 is LGHNT and CDR2 is FRNRAP. The CDR3 DNA sequence: TGTGCTAGTGGTTTGGGTGGGACAGGCCCCGGGGAGCTGTTTTTT. Amino acids: CASGLGGTGPGELFF.

This clonotype was counted ten times or more. The genes are TRBV27 and TRBJ1-6, with a weak D call TRBD1 (6 bases). The CDR3 extends over 14 amino acids. The V and J ends lost 7 bases and 7 bases respectively, with 14 bases between them. Germline loops: CDR1 MNHEY, CDR2 SMNVEV (reference sequence). CDR3 sequence: CASKPGTKNSPLHF. DNA for the CDR3: TGTGCCAGCAAGCCCGGGACAAAAAATTCACCCCTCCACTTT.

This clonotype has a count of ten or more. The rearrangement uses TRBV6-1 and TRBJ1-6; 10 bases line up with TRBD1. The CDR3 length is 18 residues. Unmatched junction bases numbered 7, after V lost 4 bases and J lost 1 base. Looked up from germline, CDR1 is MNHNS and CDR2 is SASEGT. The CDR3 protein is CASSVGQGGNSYNSPLHF. The DNA for the CDR3 is TGTGCCAGCAGTGTCGGACAGGGGGGGAATTCCTATAATTCACCCCTCCACTTT.

At least ten counts were recorded for this clonotype. The rearrangement uses TRBV5-6 and TRBJ1-2; D is possibly TRBD1 (5 bases). The ends were cut back, 6 bases at V and 6 bases at J, with 15 bases in the middle. Germline CDR1 SGHDT, CDR2 YYEEEE. The CDR3 length is 13 residues. CDR3 DNA sequence: TGTGCCAGCACCCTTCCCTCGGGGGATGGCTACACCTTC. It encodes CASTLPSGDGYTF.

The gene calls are TRBV6-2 or TRBV6-3 and TRBJ2-1, with 11 bases that match TRBD1. With V trimmed by 5 bases and J by 6 bases, 3 bases remained unmatched. CDR3 length: 14 residues. Germline V gene lookup returns CDR1 MNHEY and CDR2 SVGEGT. The CDR3 DNA follows: TGTGCCAGCAGTGAAGGGACAGGGGGCAATGAGCAGTTCTTC. Its protein is CASSEGTGGNEQFF.

This clonotype showed up many times. This chain uses TRBV19 with TRBJ1-5; D gene uncertain. Germline assignment: CDR1 LNHDA and CDR2 SQIVND (reference sequence). There are 15 residues in the CDR3. The V end lost 6 bases, the J end lost 3 bases, and 15 bases lay between the germline ends. Written as DNA, the CDR3 is TGTGCCAGTAGGGCGGACCAAGGATACAATCAGCCCCAGCATTTT. Translation: CASRADQGYNQPQHF.

Of note for this clonotype: Given a much more abundant clone one base away, this may be a read error. The rearrangement uses TRBV6-9 and TRBJ1-2, with TRBD1 identical over 9 bases. The CDR3 loop spans 14 amino acids. Germline loops: CDR1 MNHGY, CDR2 SVAAGI. CDR3 sequence reads: CASSWGTGNCGYTF. CDR3 nucleotide sequence: TGTGCCAGCAGTTGGGGGACAGGGAACTGTGGCTACACCTTC.

The sample holds a few counts of this clonotype. The J gene is TRBJ1-1, the V gene TRBV19; D gene unclear. Germline-derived CDR1 and CDR2 are LNHDA and SQIVND (reference sequence). Trimming stripped 3 bases from V and 0 bases from J, with 11 bases between. This CDR3 is 15 amino acids long. The CDR3 bases are TGTGCCAGTAGTATGTTTTCCTCAATGAACACTGAAGCTTTCTTT. It yields the protein CASSMFSSMNTEAFF.

To note about this clonotype: A read error is possible here, since a much larger clone lies one base away. The J gene is TRBJ2-2, the V gene TRBV20-1; 8 nucleotides align to TRBD1. There are 14 residues in the CDR3. Germline CDR1 is DFQATT and CDR2 is SNEGSKA (reference sequence). CDR3 sequence: CSAAGQANTGGLFF. DNA of the CDR3: TGCAGTGCGGCGGGACAGGCGAACACCGGGGGGCTGTTTTTT.

This clonotype was counted a few times. The rearrangement joins TRBV28 to TRBJ1-6; 10 bases agree with TRBD1. This CDR3 spans 19 amino acids. V dropped 6 bases and J dropped 0; count of bases not matched to a gene: 11. Germline-derived CDR1 and CDR2 are MDHEN and SYDVKM. The CDR3 loop is CASSRRQGATLSYNSPLHF. The CDR3 DNA reads as TGTGCCAGCAGCCGTAGACAGGGGGCTACCCTCTCCTATAATTCACCCCTCCACTTT.

This clonotype has ten or more counts. The rearrangement uses TRBV9 and TRBJ2-5; TRBD2 matches at 8 bases. In germline, CDR1 is SGDLS, CDR2 YYNGEE. Unmatched junction bases numbered 6, after V lost 3 bases and J lost 5 bases. The CDR3 spans 14 residues. In DNA form, the CDR3 reads TGTGCCAGCAGCGCCCGACTAGCGAGGGAGACCCAGTACTTC. It codes for CASSARLARETQYF.

Ten or more counts support this clonotype. The rearrangement uses TRBV2 and TRBJ2-3; the D is unclear. V lost 6 bases, J lost 0 bases, and 19 bases lay in between. CDR1 and CDR2 from the germline V gene are SNHLY and FYNNEI. This CDR3 has 17 residues. CDR3: CASRSYPGPSSTDTQYF. The CDR3 region has the DNA TGTGCCAGCAGGAGCTACCCCGGGCCATCTAGCACAGATACGCAGTATTTT.